The 20 T cell receptor beta chains given below trace back to one sample, sequenced in a study of cytomegalovirus exposure and HLA in healthy donors. The PCR had 60 Vbeta and 13 Jbeta primers. Libraries were prepared by immunoSEQ multiplex PCR; TCRdb keeps only in-frame clonotypes and omits some of them. The sample yields some 120,000 clones, approximately 80% seen once. The sequenced sample consisted of PBMCs. The source is a man younger than 45 in good health and CMV-seronegative.

The chain joins TRBV6-1 to TRBJ2-1; D is unclear. The CDR3 has 14 residues. Trimming shortened V by 7 bases and J by 7 bases, and 17 bases separated the two germline ends. In germline, CDR1 is MNHNS, CDR2 SASEGT. CDR3 bases: TGTGCCAGCACTCTAGTCGGAACTGTAAATGAGCAGTTCTTC. Translation gives CASTLVGTVNEQFF.

The rearrangement links TRBV6-5 to TRBJ2-7, with 9 bases identical to TRBD1. Germline CDR1 MNHEY, CDR2 SVGAGI. With V trimmed by 7 bases and J by 7 bases, 14 bases remained unmatched. The CDR3 is 15 amino acids. The CDR3 DNA reads TGTGCCAGCATGATAGCCGGGACAGGGTCACGGGAGCAGTACTTC. Translation gives CASMIAGTGSREQYF.

CDR3 protein: CASSVQGNTEAFF. In DNA form, the CDR3 reads TGCGCCAGCAGCGTACAGGGGAACACTGAAGCTTTCTTT. This chain joins TRBV5-1 and TRBJ1-1, with TRBD1 as a possible D gene (6 bases). This CDR3 is built from 13 residues. Trimming pared 4 bases from V and 1 base from J, leaving 8 bases between. Germline V gene lookup returns CDR1 SGHRS and CDR2 YFSETQ.

This chain joins TRBV7-6 and TRBJ2-7, with D perhaps TRBD1 (5 bases). Germline-derived CDR1 and CDR2 are SGHVS and FNYEAQ. The V and J ends lost 1 base and 4 bases respectively, with 8 bases between them. The CDR3 loop spans 13 amino acids. CDR3 region: CASSLDQGYEQYF. CDR3 bases: TGTGCCAGCAGCTTAGATCAGGGATACGAGCAGTACTTC. The variable domain in full, completed from reference TRBV7-6 and TRBJ2-7, reads GAGVSQSPRYKVTKRGQDVALRCDPISGHVSLYWYRQALGQGPEFLTYFNYEAQQDKSGLPNDRFSAERPEGSISTLTIQRTEQRDSAMYRCASSLDQGYEQYFGPGTRLTVT.

This chain joins TRBV19 and TRBJ1-1; TRBD1 agrees at 8 bases. This CDR3 is built from 14 residues. J lost 6 bases, V lost 5 bases, and 8 bases had no gene match. Germline V gives CDR1 LNHDA, CDR2 SQIVND (reference sequence). Here the CDR3 reads CASSVRTGLPEAFF. In nucleotides, the CDR3 is TGTGCCAGTAGTGTTAGGACAGGGCTTCCTGAAGCTTTCTTT.

The V call is TRBV12-5, the J call TRBJ1-2; 8 bases align to TRBD1. CDR1 is LGHNT, CDR2 FRNRAP, per germline. V lost 5 bases to trimming and J lost 8 bases; unmatched junction nucleotides: 10. This CDR3 is 14 amino acids long. The CDR3 DNA reads TGTGCTAGTGGTCTCGACAGGGGCCCACGGGGCTACACCTTC. Protein sequence: CASGLDRGPRGYTF.

This clone was counted between two and nine times. V is TRBV4-1 and J is TRBJ1-6; tentative D call: TRBD1 (5 bases). The V gene lost 0 bases and the J gene lost 10 bases, with 13 bases spanning the gap. Germline values: CDR1 MGHRA, CDR2 YSYEKL. This CDR3 has 15 amino acids. The CDR3 nucleotides are TGCGCCAGCAGCCAAGAATCCAGGGTACAATCACCCCTCCACTTT. Residues: CASSQESRVQSPLHF.

The chain has TRBV2 and TRBJ2-7; possible D gene TRBD1, 7 bases. Trimming cost V 3 bases and J 2 bases, with 14 bases left between them. The germline V gene encodes CDR1 SNHLY and CDR2 FYNNEI. The CDR3 extends over 15 amino acids. This CDR3 reads CASSDRGAKTYEQYF. For the CDR3, the DNA is TGTGCCAGCAGTGACAGGGGGGCTAAGACCTACGAGCAGTACTTC.

This chain uses TRBV6-1 with TRBJ2-3; TRBD1 might be the D (6 bases). Germline loops: CDR1 MNHNS, CDR2 SASEGT. There are 14 residues in the CDR3. Trimming removed 8 bases at V and 2 bases at J, with 14 bases between. The CDR3 here is CASRAGADTDTQYF. CDR3 sequence (DNA): TGTGCCAGCCGAGCAGGGGCAGACACAGATACGCAGTATTTT.

V and J are TRBV19 and TRBJ1-2, with D maybe TRBD1 (5 bases). CDR1 and CDR2 (germline): LNHDA, SQIVND (reference sequence). The CDR3 spans 15 residues. The germline V and J ends were trimmed by 1 base and 2 bases, with 11 bases remaining between them. CDR3 nucleotide sequence: TGTGCCAGTAGTATAGGGTCAGGGTCCAACTATGGCTACACCTTC. This codes for CASSIGSGSNYGYTF.

The chain links TRBV21-1 to TRBJ2-3; TRBD1 is the table's D call and was not checked against the DNA. TRBV21-1 is a recognized pseudogene. The CDR3 loop spans 16 amino acids. The CDR3 here is CASSKKYRVILDTQYF. CDR3 DNA sequence: TGTGCCAGCAGCAAAAAGTACAGGGTCATACTAGATACGCAGTATTTT.

The chain couples TRBV5-1 to TRBJ1-1, with 12 bases that match TRBD1. This CDR3 has 16 amino acids. Per germline, CDR1 SGHRS and CDR2 YFSETQ. Losses at the gene ends were 4 bases for V and 4 bases for J; bases not matched to a gene: 8. CDR3 DNA: TGCGCCAGCAGCCCGGGACAGGGGGCACTAGTCACTGAAGCTTTCTTT. This gives the protein CASSPGQGALVTEAFF.

This clone was seen only a few times. This chain connects TRBV18 to TRBJ1-5; D is perhaps TRBD1 (5 bases). The germline gives CDR1 KGHSH, CDR2 LQKENI. Trimming removed 3 bases from V and 2 bases from J, with 11 bases in between. This CDR3 spans 15 amino acids. In DNA, the CDR3 is TGTGCCAGCTCACCCGTGGAAGGGGGCAATCAGCCCCAGCATTTT. Translated, it gives CASSPVEGGNQPQHF. Complete variable domain (other parts from reference TRBV18 and TRBJ1-5): NAGVMQNPRHLVRRRGQEARLRCSPMKGHSHVYWYRQLPEEGLKFMVYLQKENIIDESGMPKERFSAEFPKEGPSILRIQQVVRGDSAAYFCASSPVEGGNQPQHFGDGTRLSIL.

This clone was picked up one time. The genes are TRBV27 and TRBJ1-2; maybe TRBD1 (5 bases). Trimming cost V 4 bases and J 1 base, with 13 bases left between them. This CDR3 has 15 amino acids. Germline-derived CDR1 and CDR2 are MNHEY and SMNVEV (reference sequence). CDR3 sequence: CASSSDSFNNYGYTF. The DNA for the CDR3 is TGTGCCAGCAGTTCTGACAGTTTCAATAACTATGGCTACACCTTC.

This chain links TRBV19 with TRBJ2-7; TRBD2 matches 8 bases. This CDR3 is 15 amino acids long. With V trimmed by 2 bases and J by 1 base, 4 bases remained unmatched. CDR1 is LNHDA, CDR2 SQIVND, per germline (reference sequence). The CDR3 region has the DNA TGTGCCAGTAGTATAATAGCGGGGAATTCCTACGAGCAGTACTTC. Encoded protein: CASSIIAGNSYEQYF.

This rearrangement joins TRBV28 to TRBJ1-5, with a possible D match to TRBD1 (6 bases). Germline assignment: CDR1 MDHEN and CDR2 SYDVKM. CDR3 length: 14 residues. The ends were cut back, 7 bases at V and 2 bases at J, with 12 bases in the middle. The CDR3, as DNA: TGTGCCAGCATCCCAGGGGTGGGCAATCAGCCCCAGCATTTT. Residues: CASIPGVGNQPQHF.

The chain employs TRBV5-1 and TRBJ2-1; 8 bases fit TRBD2. From germline, CDR1 is SGHRS and CDR2 YFSETQ. This CDR3 spans 14 amino acids. V gave up 7 bases and J gave up 2 bases; unmatched junction bases: 5. The CDR3 sequence: CASGSSGPYNEQFF. The CDR3 nucleotides are TGCGCCAGCGGATCTAGCGGGCCCTACAATGAGCAGTTCTTC.

V is TRBV6-1 and J is TRBJ1-5, with D perhaps TRBD1 (6 bases). Trimming removed 6 bases from V and 6 bases from J, with 15 bases in between. The CDR3 covers 14 residues. Germline CDR1 reads MNHNS; CDR2 reads SASEGT. DNA of the CDR3: TGTGCCAGCAGCCGTGGGGGGGCGGGTCAGCCCCAGCATTTT. This codes for CASSRGGAGQPQHF.

A remark on this clone: Sequence at one end of the junction differs from germline and may be a read error. The rearrangement joins TRBV23-1 to TRBJ2-7; 10 bases line up with TRBD2. TRBV23-1 is marked as an open reading frame, function uncertain. The CDR3 sequence is 13 residues long. CDR3 in DNA: TGCGCCAGCAGTCAACTCCAACCTAGCGGGAGTCGATTC. Encoded protein: CASSQLQPSGSRF.

The chain couples TRBV18 to TRBJ2-5, with TRBD1 identical over 8 bases. This CDR3 comprises 14 residues. The germline gives CDR1 KGHSH, CDR2 LQKENI. The V segment lost 5 bases and the J segment 4 bases; nucleotides outside the gene matches: 6. The CDR3 here is CASSYGTGGETQYF. CDR3 nucleotide sequence: TGTGCCAGCTCATACGGGACAGGAGGAGAGACCCAGTACTTC.